Reported below is one T cell receptor (beta chain). Antigen specificity is unknown. This CDR3 contains 15 residues. Per the germline V gene, CDR1 is SGHDT and CDR2 is YYEEEE. V was clipped by 1 base and J by 4 bases; unmatched bases: 8. Repertoires were generated with immunoSEQ multiplex PCR, while TCRdb's copy carries only in-frame clones and drops some. The sample has a few hundred thousand clones; roughly 88% are singletons. The data originate from a study of cytomegalovirus exposure and HLA in healthy donors. General study findings and limits: Many donors carried some public TCRs, although rarity characterized most TCR sequences. Cytomegalovirus-associated status was assigned to about 150 TCR beta chains.

The clonotype originates from a woman between 18 and 30 years old in good health and CMV-seronegative. The sample was PBMCs. The gene calls are TRBV5-6 and TRBJ2-7, with 7 nucleotides matching TRBD2. The CDR3 protein is CASSLYSLAAYEQYF. The CDR3 nucleotides are TGTGCCAGCAGCTTGTACTCCCTAGCGGCTTACGAGCAGTACTTC.